This T cell receptor (beta chain) was sequenced during a study of blood T cell repertoires in COVID-19. The wider study: T cells, B-cell-depleted T cells, or PBMCs supplied cDNA or gDNA.

TCRdb's table, derived via immunoSEQ multiplex PCR, lists solely in-frame clones and lacks some. The data hold over 200,000 clones, with approximately 86% observed a single time. V was pared by 5 bases and J by 10 bases, with 11 bases of the junction left unmatched. The germline gives CDR1 SEHNR, CDR2 FQNEAQ (reference sequence). The CDR3 is made up of 15 amino acids. V and J are TRBV7-9 and TRBJ1-6; TRBD1 agrees at 7 bases. The TCR was taken from a man aged 40-55 years who had recovered from COVID-19. Sequencing was carried out using peripheral blood. In nucleotides, the CDR3 is TGTGCCAGCAGCCTCATAGGGGGCGCAGAATCACCCCTCCACTTT. Its protein is CASSLIGGAESPLHF.